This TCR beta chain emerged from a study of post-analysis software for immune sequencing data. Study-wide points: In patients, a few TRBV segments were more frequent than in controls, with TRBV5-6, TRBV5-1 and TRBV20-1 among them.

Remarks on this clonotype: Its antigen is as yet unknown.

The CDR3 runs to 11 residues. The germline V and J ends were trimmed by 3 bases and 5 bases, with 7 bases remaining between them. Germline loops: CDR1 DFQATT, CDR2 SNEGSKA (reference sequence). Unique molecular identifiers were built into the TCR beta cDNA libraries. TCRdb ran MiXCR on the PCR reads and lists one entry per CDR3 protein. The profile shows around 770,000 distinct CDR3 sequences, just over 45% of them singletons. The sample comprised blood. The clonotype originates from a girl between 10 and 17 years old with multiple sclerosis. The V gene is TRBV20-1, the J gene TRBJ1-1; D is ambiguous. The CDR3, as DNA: TGCAGTGCTAGTGGGGAAACTGAAGCTTTCTTT. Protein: CSASGETEAFF.